This T cell receptor (beta chain) was documented in a study of T cell repertoires in cytomegalovirus infection. On the study more broadly: Public TCR beta signatures marked donors with CMV infection and the matching HLA.

TCRdb processed the reads anew with MiXCR; each CDR3 protein has one entry. The sample yields roughly 320,000 distinct CDR3 sequences, 8% to 9.5% seen once. Concerning this clonotype: Its antigen is as yet unknown.

Broader study findings: Cumulative public TCR beta family frequency identified CMV carriers with the relevant HLA. HLA-C-restricted TCR beta clonotypes specific for CMV led the ex vivo response.

The sequenced material came from PBMCs. The receptor was derived from a human donor in good health (CMV status not recorded). Some clones in this sample may be carry-over from other donors' samples.

This CDR3 reads CASSANPGPEAFF. The CDR3 DNA is TGTGCCAGCAGCGCCAACCCAGGGCCTGAAGCTTTCTTT. The chain combines TRBV7-2 with TRBJ1-1; the D gene is possibly TRBD1 (5 bases). Between the trimmed V and J ends, which lost 5 bases and 6 bases, there was a span of 13 bases. CDR1 is SGHTA, CDR2 FQGNSA, per germline. The CDR3 is 13 amino acids.